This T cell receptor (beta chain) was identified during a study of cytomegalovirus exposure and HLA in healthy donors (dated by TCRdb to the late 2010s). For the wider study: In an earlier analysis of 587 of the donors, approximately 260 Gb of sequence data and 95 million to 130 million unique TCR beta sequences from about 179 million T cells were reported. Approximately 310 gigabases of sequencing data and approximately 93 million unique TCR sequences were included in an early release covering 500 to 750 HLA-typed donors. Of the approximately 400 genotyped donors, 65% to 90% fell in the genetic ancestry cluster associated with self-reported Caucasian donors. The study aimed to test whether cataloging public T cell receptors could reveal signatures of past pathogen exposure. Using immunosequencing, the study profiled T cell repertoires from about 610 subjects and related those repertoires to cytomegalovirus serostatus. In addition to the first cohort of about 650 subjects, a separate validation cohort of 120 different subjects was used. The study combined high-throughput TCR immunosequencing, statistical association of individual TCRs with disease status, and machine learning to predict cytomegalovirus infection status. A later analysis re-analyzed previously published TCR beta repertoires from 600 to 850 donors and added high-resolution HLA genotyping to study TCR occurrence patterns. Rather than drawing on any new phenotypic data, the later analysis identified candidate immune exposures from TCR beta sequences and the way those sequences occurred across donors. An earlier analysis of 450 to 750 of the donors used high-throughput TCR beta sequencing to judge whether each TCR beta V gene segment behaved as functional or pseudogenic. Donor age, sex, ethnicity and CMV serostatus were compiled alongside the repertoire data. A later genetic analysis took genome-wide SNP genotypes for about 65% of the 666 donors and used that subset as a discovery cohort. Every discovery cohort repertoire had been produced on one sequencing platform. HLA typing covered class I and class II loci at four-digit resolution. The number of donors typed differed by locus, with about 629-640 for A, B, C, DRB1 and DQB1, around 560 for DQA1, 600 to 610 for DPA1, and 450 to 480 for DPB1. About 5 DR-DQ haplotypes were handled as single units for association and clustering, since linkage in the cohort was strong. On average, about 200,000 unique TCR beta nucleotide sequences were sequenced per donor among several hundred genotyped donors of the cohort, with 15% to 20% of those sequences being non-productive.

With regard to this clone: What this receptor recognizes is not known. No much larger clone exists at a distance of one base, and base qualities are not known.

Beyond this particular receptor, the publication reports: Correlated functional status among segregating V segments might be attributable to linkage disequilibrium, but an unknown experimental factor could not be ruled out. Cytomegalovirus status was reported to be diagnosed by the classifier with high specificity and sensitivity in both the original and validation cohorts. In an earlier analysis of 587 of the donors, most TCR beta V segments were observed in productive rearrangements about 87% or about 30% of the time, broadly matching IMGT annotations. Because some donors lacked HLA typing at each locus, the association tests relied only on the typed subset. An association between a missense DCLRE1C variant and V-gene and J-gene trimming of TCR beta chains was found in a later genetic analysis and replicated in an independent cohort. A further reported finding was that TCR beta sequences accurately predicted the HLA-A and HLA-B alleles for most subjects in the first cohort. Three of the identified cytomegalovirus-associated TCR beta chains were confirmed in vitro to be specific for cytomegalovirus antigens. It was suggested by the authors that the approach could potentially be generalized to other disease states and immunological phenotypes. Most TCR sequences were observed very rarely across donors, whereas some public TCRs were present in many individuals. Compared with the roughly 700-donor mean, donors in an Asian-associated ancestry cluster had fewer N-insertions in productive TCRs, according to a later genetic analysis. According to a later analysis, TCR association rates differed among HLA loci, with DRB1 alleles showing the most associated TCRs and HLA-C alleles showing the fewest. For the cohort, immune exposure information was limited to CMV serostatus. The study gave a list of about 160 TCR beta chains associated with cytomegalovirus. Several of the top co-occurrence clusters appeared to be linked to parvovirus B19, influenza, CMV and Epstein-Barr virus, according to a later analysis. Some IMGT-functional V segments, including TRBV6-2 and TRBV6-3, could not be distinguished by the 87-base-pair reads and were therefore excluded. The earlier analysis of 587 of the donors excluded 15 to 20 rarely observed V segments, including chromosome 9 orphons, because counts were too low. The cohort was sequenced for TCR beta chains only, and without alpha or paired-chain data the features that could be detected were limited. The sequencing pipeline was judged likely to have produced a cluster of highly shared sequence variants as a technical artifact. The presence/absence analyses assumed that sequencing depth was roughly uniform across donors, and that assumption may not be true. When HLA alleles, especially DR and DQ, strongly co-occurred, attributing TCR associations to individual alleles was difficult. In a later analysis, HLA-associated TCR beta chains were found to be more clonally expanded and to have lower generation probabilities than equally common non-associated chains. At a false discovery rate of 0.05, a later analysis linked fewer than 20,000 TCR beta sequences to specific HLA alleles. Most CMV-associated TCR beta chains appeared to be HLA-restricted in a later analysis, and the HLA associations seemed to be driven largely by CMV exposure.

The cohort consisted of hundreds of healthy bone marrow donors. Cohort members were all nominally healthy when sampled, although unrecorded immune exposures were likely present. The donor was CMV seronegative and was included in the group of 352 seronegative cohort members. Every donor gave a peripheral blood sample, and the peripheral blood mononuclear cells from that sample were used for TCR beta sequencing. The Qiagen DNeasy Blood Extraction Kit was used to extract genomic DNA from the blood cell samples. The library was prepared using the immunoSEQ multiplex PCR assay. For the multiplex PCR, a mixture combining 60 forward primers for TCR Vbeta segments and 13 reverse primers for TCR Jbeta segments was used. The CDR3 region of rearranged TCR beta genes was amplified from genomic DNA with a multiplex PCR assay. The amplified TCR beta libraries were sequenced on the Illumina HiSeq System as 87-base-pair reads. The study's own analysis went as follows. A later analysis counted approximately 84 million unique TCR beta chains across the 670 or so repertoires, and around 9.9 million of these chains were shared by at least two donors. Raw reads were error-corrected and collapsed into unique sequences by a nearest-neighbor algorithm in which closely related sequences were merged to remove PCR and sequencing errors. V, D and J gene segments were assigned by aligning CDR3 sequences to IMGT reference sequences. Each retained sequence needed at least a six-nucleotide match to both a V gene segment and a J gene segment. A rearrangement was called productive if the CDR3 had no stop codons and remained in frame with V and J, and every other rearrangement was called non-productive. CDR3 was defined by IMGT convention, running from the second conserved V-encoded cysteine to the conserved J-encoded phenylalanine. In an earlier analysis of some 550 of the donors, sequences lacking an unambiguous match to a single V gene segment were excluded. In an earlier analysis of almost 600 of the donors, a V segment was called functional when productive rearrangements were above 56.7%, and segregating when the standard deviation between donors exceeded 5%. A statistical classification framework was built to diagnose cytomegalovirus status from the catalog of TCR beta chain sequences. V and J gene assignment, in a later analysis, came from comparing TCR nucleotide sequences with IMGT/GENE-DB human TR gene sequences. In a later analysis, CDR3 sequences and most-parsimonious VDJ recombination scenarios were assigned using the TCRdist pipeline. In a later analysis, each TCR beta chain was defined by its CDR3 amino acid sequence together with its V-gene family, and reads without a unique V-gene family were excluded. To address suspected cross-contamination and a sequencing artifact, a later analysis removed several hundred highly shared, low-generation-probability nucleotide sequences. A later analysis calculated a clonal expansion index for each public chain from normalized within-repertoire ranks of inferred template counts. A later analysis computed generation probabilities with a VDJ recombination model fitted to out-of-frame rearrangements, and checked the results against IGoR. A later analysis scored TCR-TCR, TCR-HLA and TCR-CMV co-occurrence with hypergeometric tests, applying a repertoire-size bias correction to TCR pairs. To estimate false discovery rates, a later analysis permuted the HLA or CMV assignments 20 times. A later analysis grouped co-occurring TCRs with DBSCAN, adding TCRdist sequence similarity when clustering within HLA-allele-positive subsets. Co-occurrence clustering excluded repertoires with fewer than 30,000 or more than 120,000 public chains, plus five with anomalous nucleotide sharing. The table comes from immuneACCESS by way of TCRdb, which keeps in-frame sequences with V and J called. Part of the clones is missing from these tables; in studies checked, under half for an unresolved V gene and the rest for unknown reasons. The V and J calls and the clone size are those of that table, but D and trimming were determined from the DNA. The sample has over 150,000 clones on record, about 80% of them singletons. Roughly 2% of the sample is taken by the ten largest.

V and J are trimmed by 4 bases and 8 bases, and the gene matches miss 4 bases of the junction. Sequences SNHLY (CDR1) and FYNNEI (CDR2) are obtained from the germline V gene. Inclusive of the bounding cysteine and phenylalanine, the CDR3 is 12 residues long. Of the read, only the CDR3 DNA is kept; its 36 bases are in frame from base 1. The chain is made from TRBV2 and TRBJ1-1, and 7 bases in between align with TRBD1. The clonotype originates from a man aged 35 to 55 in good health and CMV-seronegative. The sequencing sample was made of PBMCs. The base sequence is TGTGCCAGCAGTGCCTACAGGGGCGAAGCTTTCTTT. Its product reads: CASSAYRGEAFF.